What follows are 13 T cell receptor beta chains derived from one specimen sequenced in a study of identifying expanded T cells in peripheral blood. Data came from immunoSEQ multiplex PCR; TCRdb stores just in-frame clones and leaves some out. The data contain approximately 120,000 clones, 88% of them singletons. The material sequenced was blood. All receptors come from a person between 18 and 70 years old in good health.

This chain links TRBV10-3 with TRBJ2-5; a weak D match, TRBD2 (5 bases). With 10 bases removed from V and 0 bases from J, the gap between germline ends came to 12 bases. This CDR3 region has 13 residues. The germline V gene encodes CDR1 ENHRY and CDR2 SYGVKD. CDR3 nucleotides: TGTGCCACCTCTTCGGACTACCAAGAGACCCAGTACTTC. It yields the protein CATSSDYQETQYF.

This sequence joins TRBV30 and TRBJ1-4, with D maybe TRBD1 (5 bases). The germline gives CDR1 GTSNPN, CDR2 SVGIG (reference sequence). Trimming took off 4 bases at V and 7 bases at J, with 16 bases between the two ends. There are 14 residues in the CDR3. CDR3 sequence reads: CAWTYKGSVEKLFF. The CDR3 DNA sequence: TGTGCCTGGACTTACAAGGGGTCGGTTGAAAAACTGTTTTTT.

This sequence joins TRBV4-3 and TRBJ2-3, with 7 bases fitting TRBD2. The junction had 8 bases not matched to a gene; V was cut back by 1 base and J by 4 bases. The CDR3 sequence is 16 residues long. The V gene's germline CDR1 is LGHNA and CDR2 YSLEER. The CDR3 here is CASSQVGGVSPDTQYF. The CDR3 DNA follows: TGCGCCAGCAGCCAAGTGGGGGGGGTTTCCCCAGATACGCAGTATTTT.

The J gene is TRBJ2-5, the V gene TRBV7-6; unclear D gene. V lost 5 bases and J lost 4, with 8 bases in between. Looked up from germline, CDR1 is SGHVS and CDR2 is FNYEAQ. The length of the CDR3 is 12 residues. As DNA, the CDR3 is TGTGCCAGCAGCCTTCGGGTAGAGACCCAGTACTTC. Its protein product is CASSLRVETQYF.

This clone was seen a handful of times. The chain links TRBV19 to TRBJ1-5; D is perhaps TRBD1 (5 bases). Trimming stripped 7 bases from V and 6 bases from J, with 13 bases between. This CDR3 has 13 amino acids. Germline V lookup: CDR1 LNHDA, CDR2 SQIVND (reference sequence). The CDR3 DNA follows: TGTGCCAGTACTCATATGGGGGTTCAGCCCCAGCATTTT. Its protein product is CASTHMGVQPQHF.

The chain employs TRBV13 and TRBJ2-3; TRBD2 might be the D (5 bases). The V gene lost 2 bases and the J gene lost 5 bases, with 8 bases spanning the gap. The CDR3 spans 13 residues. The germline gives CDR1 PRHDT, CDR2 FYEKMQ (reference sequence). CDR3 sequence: CASSLIGLDTQYF. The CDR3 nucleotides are TGTGCCAGCAGCTTAATAGGACTAGATACGCAGTATTTT.

The CDR3 sequence is CASSPTFIGTGELGEQYF. In DNA, the CDR3 is TGTGCCAGCTCACCAACATTCATAGGGACAGGGGAATTGGGCGAGCAGTACTTC. The V gene is TRBV18, the J gene TRBJ2-7, with 10 bases matching TRBD1. This CDR3 comprises 18 residues. Germline trimming cut 2 bases from V and 6 bases from J; bases unmatched to any gene: 16. Looked up from germline, CDR1 is KGHSH and CDR2 is LQKENI.

This CDR3 reads CASSPGTALSYEQYF. CDR3 nucleotides: TGTGCCAGCAGCCCCGGGACAGCTCTTTCCTACGAGCAGTACTTC. This chain joins TRBV6-1 and TRBJ2-7; 7 bases agree with TRBD1. Germline-derived CDR1 and CDR2 are MNHNS and SASEGT. Trimming at V came to 6 bases and at J to 1 base, leaving 9 bases not matched to a gene. The CDR3 loop spans 15 amino acids.

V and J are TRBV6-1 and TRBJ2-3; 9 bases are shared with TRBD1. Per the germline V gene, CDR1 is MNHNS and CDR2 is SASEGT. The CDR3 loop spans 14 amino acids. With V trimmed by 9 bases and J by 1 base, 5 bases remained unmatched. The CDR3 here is CASSGQGGTDTQYF. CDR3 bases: TGTGCCAGTTCGGGACAGGGAGGCACAGATACGCAGTATTTT.

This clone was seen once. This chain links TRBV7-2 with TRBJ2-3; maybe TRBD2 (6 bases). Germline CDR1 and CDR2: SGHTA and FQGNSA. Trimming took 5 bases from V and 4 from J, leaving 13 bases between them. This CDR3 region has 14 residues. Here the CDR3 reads CASSGGGSADTQYF. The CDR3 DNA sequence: TGTGCCAGCAGCGGAGGAGGGAGCGCAGATACGCAGTATTTT.

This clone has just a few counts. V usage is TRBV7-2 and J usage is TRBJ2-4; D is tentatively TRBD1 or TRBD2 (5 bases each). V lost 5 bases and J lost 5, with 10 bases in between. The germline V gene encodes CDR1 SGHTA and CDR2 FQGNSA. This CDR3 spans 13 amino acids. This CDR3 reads CASSTRGENIQYF. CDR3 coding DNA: TGTGCCAGCAGCACTAGAGGGGAAAACATTCAGTACTTC.

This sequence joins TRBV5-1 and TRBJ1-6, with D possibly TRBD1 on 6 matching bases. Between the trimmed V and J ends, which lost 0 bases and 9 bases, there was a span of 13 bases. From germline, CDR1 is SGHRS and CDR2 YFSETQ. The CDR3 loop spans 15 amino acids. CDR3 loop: CASSLVLGGGSPLHF. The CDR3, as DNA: TGCGCCAGCAGCTTGGTTTTGGGGGGCGGTTCACCCCTCCACTTT.

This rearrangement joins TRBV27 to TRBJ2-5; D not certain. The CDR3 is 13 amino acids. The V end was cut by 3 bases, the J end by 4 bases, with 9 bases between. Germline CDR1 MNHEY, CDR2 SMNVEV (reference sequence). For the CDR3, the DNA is TGTGCCAGCAGTTTCACTAACGGAGAGACCCAGTACTTC. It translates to CASSFTNGETQYF.